This T cell receptor (beta chain) was recovered during a study of blood T cell repertoires in COVID-19. About the study: Specimens from acute and convalescent COVID-19 originated in the United States, Italy and Spain. PBMCs, B-cell-depleted T cells, or T cells provided the cDNA or gDNA that made up the material.

CDR1 and CDR2 from the germline V gene are MGHRA and YSYEKL. The CDR3 loop spans 18 amino acids. Trimming removed 2 bases at V and 4 bases at J, with 20 bases between. How the authors handled the data: Amplification of reference gene primers was used by the study to estimate nucleated cell counts. The data were produced by immunoSEQ multiplex PCR, yet TCRdb's version contains in-frame clones alone and is incomplete. V and J calls plus clone size are reproduced from that table; the DNA served to infer D and trimming. The profile shows about 81,000 clones, about four fifths of them singletons. This clonotype was obtained from a human donor in a cohort sampled during active COVID-19. Sequencing input: peripheral blood. This chain links TRBV4-1 with TRBJ1-4, with a tentative D call TRBD1 (6 bases). The DNA for the CDR3 is TGCGCCAGCAGCCAACTGCCCTCGTTCGGGGACAATAATGAAAAACTGTTTTTT. It encodes CASSQLPSFGDNNEKLFF.